The 7 T cell receptor beta chains below come from one sample, sequenced in a study of T cell responses to AZD1222 COVID-19 vaccine. Clones were sequenced by immunoSEQ multiplex PCR, and TCRdb holds only the in-frame ones, with some missing. This table has roughly 56,000 clones, roughly 85% appearing once. The material sequenced was peripheral blood, taken on day 0 of AZD1222 vaccination. Receptors were obtained from an adult in good health.

This clone was counted once. The chain carries TRBV20-1 and TRBJ2-7, with D perhaps TRBD2 (7 bases). V was cut by 3 bases and J by 5 bases, with 17 bases left in between. Germline CDR1 and CDR2: DFQATT and SNEGSKA (reference sequence). The CDR3 consists of 14 residues. Written as DNA, the CDR3 is TGCAGTGCTAGTCCTGCCAGGGGACTACACGAGCAGTACTTC. Translation: CSASPARGLHEQYF.

This clone was seen at least ten times. The rearrangement uses TRBV28 and TRBJ1-1; D gene ambiguous. CDR1 and CDR2 (germline): MDHEN, SYDVKM. CDR3 length: 14 amino acids. V was trimmed by 7 bases and J by 6 bases, leaving 18 bases between them. The CDR3: CASNPPGRDAEAFF. The CDR3 coding sequence is TGTGCCAGCAACCCCCCCGGGAGGGATGCTGAAGCTTTCTTT.

The chain combines TRBV7-2 with TRBJ2-7; 7 bases align to TRBD1. The junction had 11 bases not matched to a gene; V was cut back by 4 bases and J by 5 bases. The CDR3 has 15 amino acids. The germline gives CDR1 SGHTA, CDR2 FQGNSA. The CDR3 is CASSSADRAWDEQYF. The DNA for the CDR3 is TGTGCCAGCAGCTCCGCCGACAGGGCATGGGACGAGCAGTACTTC.

Here the CDR3 reads CASSEPPGTTADGYTF. CDR3 nucleotide sequence: TGTGCCAGCAGCGAGCCCCCGGGGACAACAGCGGATGGCTACACCTTC. This chain links TRBV9 with TRBJ1-2; D is possibly TRBD1 (6 bases). Looked up from germline, CDR1 is SGDLS and CDR2 is YYNGEE. V lost 3 bases, J lost 6 bases, and 21 bases lay in between. This CDR3 is built from 16 residues.

This rearrangement joins TRBV18 to TRBJ1-1; TRBD1 agrees at 9 bases. This CDR3 is built from 13 residues. The V segment lost 4 bases and the J segment 3 bases; nucleotides outside the gene matches: 0. Per germline, CDR1 KGHSH and CDR2 LQKENI. The DNA for the CDR3 is TGTGCCAGCTCACGGACAGGGGACACTGAAGCTTTCTTT. Translating gives CASSRTGDTEAFF.

This clone was detected once. The rearrangement uses TRBV18 and TRBJ2-3; D not resolved. This CDR3 region has 12 residues. Germline V gives CDR1 KGHSH, CDR2 LQKENI. V was trimmed by 3 bases and J by 3 bases, leaving 4 bases between them. CDR3 sequence reads: CASSPRTDTQYF. The CDR3 bases are TGTGCCAGCTCACCCAGAACAGATACGCAGTATTTT.

The chain is built from TRBV9 and TRBJ1-1, with D maybe TRBD1 (6 bases). Trimming shortened V by 0 bases and J by 4 bases, and 16 bases separated the two germline ends. Germline CDR1 is SGDLS and CDR2 is YYNGEE. The CDR3 extends over 16 amino acids. The CDR3 loop is CASSVGNGGRGTEAFF. CDR3 coding DNA: TGTGCCAGCAGCGTAGGCAACGGGGGCCGTGGCACTGAAGCTTTCTTT.